A single sample is the source of the 28 T cell receptor beta chains below, sequenced in a study of patients and donors after allogeneic stem cell transplantation. TCRdb analysed the RT-PCR reads with MiXCR anew, one entry per CDR3 protein. The sample gives about 160,000 distinct CDR3 sequences, 24% of which show up once; roughly 26% is in the top ten. What was sequenced was blood, either unsorted or a sorted T cell fraction (not recorded which). All receptors derive from a human donor who was either an allogeneic HSCT recipient or a stem cell or donor lymphocyte infusion donor (not recorded which). It is not recorded whose cells these are; they may come from a transplant donor.

V is TRBV7-2 and J is TRBJ2-1; TRBD2 is a possible D gene (6 bases). The CDR3 covers 11 residues. Germline V lookup: CDR1 SGHTA, CDR2 FQGNSA. With 2 bases removed from V and 15 bases from J, the gap between germline ends came to 11 bases. In DNA form, the CDR3 reads TGTGCCAGCAGCTTAATGGGACTTCCGTTCTTC. Translating gives CASSLMGLPFF.

This chain joins TRBV11-3 and TRBJ2-3; 12 bases are a match to TRBD2. The CDR3 consists of 16 residues. After removal of 4 bases from V and 2 bases from J, the junction contained 4 bases not matched to a gene. Germline CDR1 SGHNT, CDR2 YENEEA. CDR3 DNA: TGTGCCAGCAGCTATACTAGCGGGAGGACCACAGATACGCAGTATTTT. Amino acids: CASSYTSGRTTDTQYF.

The rearrangement uses TRBV6-5 and TRBJ2-7; no clear D gene. V was cut by 6 bases and J by 3 bases, with 9 bases left in between. The CDR3 sequence is 12 residues long. Per the germline V gene, CDR1 is MNHEY and CDR2 is SVGAGI. The CDR3 loop reads CASRAWGYEQYF. DNA of the CDR3: TGTGCCAGCAGGGCGTGGGGCTACGAGCAGTACTTC.

CDR3 DNA sequence: TGTGCCACCAGCGACATTAACACCGGGGAGCTGTTTTTT. Translated: CATSDINTGELFF. The chain combines TRBV24-1 with TRBJ2-2, with D hard to call. The CDR3 length is 13 residues. Trimming took 7 bases from V and 2 from J, leaving 7 bases between them. CDR1 and CDR2 (germline): KGHDR, SFDVKD.

This clonotype came up a few times. The rearrangement uses TRBV20-1 and TRBJ2-7; the match to TRBD2 covers 10 bases. The CDR3 consists of 13 residues. The germline gives CDR1 DFQATT, CDR2 SNEGSKA (reference sequence). Trimming at V came to 2 bases and at J to 4 bases, leaving 2 bases not matched to a gene. The CDR3 reads CSARLAGDYEQYF. In nucleotides, the CDR3 is TGCAGTGCTAGACTAGCGGGAGATTACGAGCAGTACTTC.

This clonotype turned up a few times. The chain recombines TRBV7-8 with TRBJ1-4; D is possibly TRBD1 (5 bases). V was trimmed by 5 bases and J by 1 base, leaving 14 bases between them. Germline assignment: CDR1 SGHVS and CDR2 FQNEAQ. This CDR3 is 16 amino acids long. The CDR3 DNA sequence: TGTGCCAGCAGCCTGGGGCCAGCCGGAACTAATGAAAAACTGTTTTTT. Its translation is CASSLGPAGTNEKLFF.

This clonotype was seen a few times. The chain couples TRBV11-2 to TRBJ1-1, with 8 bases lining up with TRBD1. The CDR3 is 14 residues long. Germline CDR1 reads SGHAT; CDR2 reads FQNNGV. V dropped 5 bases and J dropped 2; count of bases not matched to a gene: 4. The DNA for the CDR3 is TGTGCCAGCAGCGCGGGACAGGTCAACACTGAAGCTTTCTTT. It encodes CASSAGQVNTEAFF.

This clonotype was seen a handful of times. The V and J genes are TRBV18 and TRBJ1-4; D not certain. The CDR3 is 14 amino acids. V lost 6 bases to trimming and J lost 5 bases, with 13 bases between them. CDR1 and CDR2 from the germline V gene are KGHSH and LQKENI. The CDR3 DNA reads as TGTGCCAGCTCCCGAAACAGTGCCAATGAAAAACTGTTTTTT. This sequence encodes CASSRNSANEKLFF.

The sample holds a few counts of this clonotype. The J gene is TRBJ1-5, the V gene TRBV6-2 or TRBV6-3; 8 nucleotides line up with TRBD1. The germline gives CDR1 MNHEY, CDR2 SVGEGT. Trimming took 6 bases from V and 9 from J; bases not matched to a gene: 13. The CDR3 consists of 15 residues. The CDR3 DNA is TGTGCCAGCAGCCCCGGGACAGGTCCGTTTCGGCCCCAGCATTTT. Residues: CASSPGTGPFRPQHF.

This clonotype was seen ten or more times. The V gene is TRBV18, the J gene TRBJ1-6, with TRBD1 matching 7 bases. CDR3 size: 14 residues. Germline trimming cut 5 bases from V and 5 bases from J; bases unmatched to any gene: 3. CDR1 is KGHSH, CDR2 LQKENI, per germline. For the CDR3, the DNA is TGTGCCAGCTCAGGGGACAGCGATAATTCACCCCTCCACTTT. Protein sequence: CASSGDSDNSPLHF.

J is TRBJ1-1 and V is TRBV7-2; D not certain. The ends were cut back, 1 base at V and 2 bases at J, with 11 bases in the middle. The CDR3 runs 15 residues. CDR1 and CDR2 (germline): SGHTA, FQGNSA. CDR3 sequence (DNA): TGTGCCAGCAGCTTAGTAGACGGTCTTAACACTGAAGCTTTCTTT. It yields the protein CASSLVDGLNTEAFF.

The gene calls are TRBV7-2 and TRBJ2-2, with D tentatively TRBD1 (5 bases). V was clipped by 3 bases and J by 4 bases, with 9 bases between them. The CDR3 loop spans 14 amino acids. Per germline, CDR1 SGHTA and CDR2 FQGNSA. In DNA, the CDR3 is TGTGCCAGCAGCTTTGCAGGGTCCACCGGGGAGCTGTTTTTT. Translated, it gives CASSFAGSTGELFF. The variable domain in full, with the rest retrieved from reference TRBV7-2 and TRBJ2-2, is GAGVSQSPSNKVTEKGKDVELRCDPISGHTALYWYRQSLGQGLEFLIYFQGNSAPDKSGLPSDRFSAERTGGSVSTLTIQRTQQEDSAVYLCASSFAGSTGELFFGEGSRLTVL.

This clonotype was seen a handful of times. The V and J genes are TRBV20-1 and TRBJ1-5, with D possibly TRBD1 on 6 matching bases. Between the trimmed V and J ends, which lost 5 bases and 2 bases, there was a span of 25 bases. The CDR3 covers 18 residues. CDR1 DFQATT and CDR2 SNEGSKA come from the germline V gene (reference sequence). The CDR3 protein is CSASPGHSPGIGNQPQHF. CDR3 DNA sequence: TGCAGTGCTTCTCCGGGACACTCGCCGGGAATAGGCAATCAGCCCCAGCATTTT.

The rearrangement uses TRBV10-3 and TRBJ2-1; perhaps TRBD1 as D (6 bases). Germline V gene lookup returns CDR1 ENHRY and CDR2 SYGVKD. This CDR3 region has 11 residues. V was clipped by 9 bases and J by 6 bases, with 9 bases between them. Here the CDR3 reads CAIQGSNEQFF. CDR3 coding DNA: TGTGCCATACAGGGTTCCAATGAGCAGTTCTTC.

V usage is TRBV7-6 and J usage is TRBJ2-3, with D tentatively TRBD1 (6 bases). From germline, CDR1 is SGHVS and CDR2 FNYEAQ. The CDR3 sequence is 15 residues long. Trimming took off 7 bases at V and 2 bases at J, with 16 bases between the two ends. As DNA, the CDR3 is TGTGCCAGCACCCCGCCCAGGGGCTTCACAGATACGCAGTATTTT. This sequence encodes CASTPPRGFTDTQYF.

The rearrangement links TRBV19 to TRBJ1-1; weak D call: TRBD1 (6 bases). Trimming stripped 5 bases from V and 2 bases from J, with 15 bases between. Germline V CDR1 and CDR2: LNHDA, SQIVND (reference sequence). The CDR3 is 15 amino acids. The CDR3 loop is CASSPHGTPNTEAFF. The CDR3 bases are TGTGCCAGTAGTCCTCATGGGACACCAAACACTGAAGCTTTCTTT. Combining the CDR3 with reference TRBV19 and TRBJ1-1 gives the whole variable domain DGGITQSPKYLFRKEGQNVTLSCEQNLNHDAMYWYRQDPGQGLRLIYYSQIVNDFQKGDIAEGYSVSREKKESFPLTVTSAQKNPTAFYLCASSPHGTPNTEAFFGQGTRLTVV.

This clonotype has only a few counts. V is TRBV6-5 and J is TRBJ1-5; D unresolved. V lost 5 bases and J lost 2, with 16 bases in between. Germline CDR1 and CDR2: MNHEY and SVGAGI. This CDR3 is built from 16 residues. CDR3 amino acids: CASSNGGKLGNQPQHF. The CDR3 DNA is TGTGCCAGCAGTAACGGAGGCAAGCTAGGCAATCAGCCCCAGCATTTT.

The table lists this clonotype with a few counts. The rearrangement links TRBV28 to TRBJ2-3; 9 bases align to TRBD2. The V and J ends lost 2 bases and 7 bases, in that order; junction bases with no gene match: 13. The CDR3 length is 17 residues. In germline, CDR1 is MDHEN, CDR2 SYDVKM. The CDR3: CASSLATSGPSIYTQYF. CDR3 in DNA: TGTGCCAGCAGTTTAGCGACTAGCGGACCCAGCATTTATACGCAGTATTTT.

Many counts were recorded for this clonotype. The chain couples TRBV6-5 to TRBJ1-5; D ambiguous. Germline-derived CDR1 and CDR2 are MNHEY and SVGAGI. There are 14 residues in the CDR3. Trimming removed 6 bases at V and 0 bases at J, with 9 bases between. The DNA of the CDR3 is TGTGCCAGCAGCTTAGACTATAGCAATCAGCCCCAGCATTTT. Amino acid sequence: CASSLDYSNQPQHF.

This clonotype was picked up a small number of times. The chain employs TRBV7-9 and TRBJ2-1; 8 positions match TRBD1. The V segment lost 10 bases and the J segment 5 bases; nucleotides outside the gene matches: 7. CDR3 length: 13 amino acids. Looked up from germline, CDR1 is SEHNR and CDR2 is FQNEAQ (reference sequence). The CDR3 DNA reads TGTGCCATCGACAGGGGACACGACAATGAGCAGTTCTTC. Residues: CAIDRGHDNEQFF.

The CDR3 DNA reads as TGTGCCAGCAGCCCGTTCCCTCGAGCCTACAATGAGCAGTTCTTC. Its protein is CASSPFPRAYNEQFF. This chain joins TRBV7-8 and TRBJ2-1; D remains unclear. The CDR3 spans 15 residues. V was clipped by 5 bases and J by 2 bases, with 13 bases between them. Germline CDR1 reads SGHVS; CDR2 reads FQNEAQ.

V and J are TRBV5-6 and TRBJ2-1, with a weak D call TRBD1 (6 bases). The CDR3 runs 13 residues. The germline V gene has CDR1 SGHDT and CDR2 YYEEEE. V dropped 2 bases and J dropped 5 bases, with 8 bases sitting between them. CDR3 sequence reads: CASSFRQDNEQFF. The CDR3 DNA sequence: TGTGCCAGCAGCTTCAGACAGGACAATGAGCAGTTCTTC.

This clonotype was seen repeatedly, ten times or more. The J gene is TRBJ1-4, the V gene TRBV14; unclear D gene. This CDR3 contains 14 residues. In germline, CDR1 is SGHDN, CDR2 FVKESK. Trimming cost V 1 base and J 8 bases, with 11 bases left between them. CDR3 loop: CASSQVSVDEKLFF. CDR3 in DNA: TGTGCCAGCAGCCAAGTTTCTGTCGACGAAAAACTGTTTTTT.

This clonotype appeared a few times. This chain connects TRBV5-1 to TRBJ2-1; 8 bases line up with TRBD2. J was trimmed by 7 bases and V by 1 base; bases with no gene match: 10. This CDR3 is 16 amino acids long. Germline V CDR1 and CDR2: SGHRS, YFSETQ. The CDR3: CASSLRSGASGNEQFF. The CDR3 region has the DNA TGCGCCAGCAGCTTGAGATCGGGGGCTAGCGGGAATGAGCAGTTCTTC.

The J gene is TRBJ2-7, the V gene TRBV6-5; D unclear. CDR1 and CDR2 from the germline V gene are MNHEY and SVGAGI. V gave up 2 bases and J gave up 4 bases, with 12 bases separating them. The CDR3 runs to 14 residues. The CDR3 coding sequence is TGTGCCAGCAGTTACAGACTCATTGGGTACGAGCAGTACTTC. Amino acids: CASSYRLIGYEQYF.

A note on this clonotype: One base away lies a much larger clone, so this may be a sequencing read error. The chain has TRBV6-5 and TRBJ2-7; D is unresolved. Per germline, CDR1 MNHEY and CDR2 SVGAGI. This CDR3 is built from 13 residues. The germline V and J ends were trimmed by 2 bases and 3 bases, with 8 bases remaining between them. The CDR3 DNA reads as TGTGCCAGCAGTTACAAGGCAGGCTACGAGCAGTACTTC. Its protein product is CASSYKAGYEQYF.

The chain combines TRBV20-1 with TRBJ2-3, with 8 bases fitting TRBD2. V shed 3 bases, J shed 4 bases, and the junction held 3 bases outside the gene matches. CDR1 and CDR2 (germline): DFQATT, SNEGSKA (reference sequence). CDR3 size: 13 residues. The CDR3, as DNA: TGCAGTGCTAGTTTCGGGAGGGCAGATACGCAGTATTTT. Amino acids: CSASFGRADTQYF.

The V and J genes are TRBV5-5 and TRBJ1-5, with D possibly being TRBD1 (5 bases). V was pared by 5 bases and J by 2 bases, with 17 bases between. The germline gives CDR1 SGHKS, CDR2 YYEKEE (reference sequence). There are 16 residues in the CDR3. The CDR3 DNA is TGTGCCAGCAGTCTTGCAGGGTGGAGCGGCAATCAGCCCCAGCATTTT. As protein: CASSLAGWSGNQPQHF.